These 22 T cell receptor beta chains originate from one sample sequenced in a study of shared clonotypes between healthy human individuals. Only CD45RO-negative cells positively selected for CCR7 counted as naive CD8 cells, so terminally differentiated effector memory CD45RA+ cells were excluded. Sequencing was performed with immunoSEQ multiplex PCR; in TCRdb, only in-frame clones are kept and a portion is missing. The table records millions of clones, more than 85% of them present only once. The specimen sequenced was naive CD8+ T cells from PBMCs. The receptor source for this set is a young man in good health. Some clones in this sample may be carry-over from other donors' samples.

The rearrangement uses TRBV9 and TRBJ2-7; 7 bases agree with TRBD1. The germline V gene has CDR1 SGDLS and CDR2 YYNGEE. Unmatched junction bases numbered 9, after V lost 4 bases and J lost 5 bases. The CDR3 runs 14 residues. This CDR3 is CASSPGTVIDEQYF. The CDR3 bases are TGTGCCAGCAGCCCTGGGACAGTAATCGACGAGCAGTACTTC.

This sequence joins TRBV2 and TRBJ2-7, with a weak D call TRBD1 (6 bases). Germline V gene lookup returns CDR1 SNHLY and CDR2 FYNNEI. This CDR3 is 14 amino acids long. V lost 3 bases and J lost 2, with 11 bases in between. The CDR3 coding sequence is TGTGCCAGCAGTGATCAGGGGCCCACCTACGAGCAGTACTTC. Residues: CASSDQGPTYEQYF.

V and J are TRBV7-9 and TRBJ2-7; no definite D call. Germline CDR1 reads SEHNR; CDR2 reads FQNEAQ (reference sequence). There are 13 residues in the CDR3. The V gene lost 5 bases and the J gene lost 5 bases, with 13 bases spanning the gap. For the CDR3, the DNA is TGTGCCAGCAGCACAAACGCCAAGGACGAGCAGTACTTC. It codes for CASSTNAKDEQYF.

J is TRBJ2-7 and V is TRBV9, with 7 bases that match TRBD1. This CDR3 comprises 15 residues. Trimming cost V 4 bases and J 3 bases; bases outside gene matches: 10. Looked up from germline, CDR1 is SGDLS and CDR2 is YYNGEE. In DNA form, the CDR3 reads TGTGCCAGCAGCTCAGATACAGGGGCCAGCTACGAGCAGTACTTC. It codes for CASSSDTGASYEQYF.

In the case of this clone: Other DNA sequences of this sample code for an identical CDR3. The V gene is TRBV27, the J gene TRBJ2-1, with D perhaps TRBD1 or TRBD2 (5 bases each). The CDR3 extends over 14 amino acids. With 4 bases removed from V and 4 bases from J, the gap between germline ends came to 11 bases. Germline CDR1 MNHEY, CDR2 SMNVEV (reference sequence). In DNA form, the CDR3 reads TGTGCCAGCAGTTCCGGGACCGGATACAATGAGCAGTTCTTC. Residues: CASSSGTGYNEQFF.

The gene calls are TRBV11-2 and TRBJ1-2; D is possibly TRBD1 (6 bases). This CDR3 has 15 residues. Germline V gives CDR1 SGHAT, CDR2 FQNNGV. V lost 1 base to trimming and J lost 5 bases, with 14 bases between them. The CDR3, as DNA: TGTGCCAGCAGCTTAGCCCCGGACAGATTATATGGCTACACCTTC. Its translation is CASSLAPDRLYGYTF. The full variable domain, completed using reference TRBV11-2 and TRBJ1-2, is EAGVAQSPRYKIIEKRQSVAFWCNPISGHATLYWYQQILGQGPKLLIQFQNNGVVDDSQLPKDRFSAERLKGVDSTLKIQPAKLEDSAVYLCASSLAPDRLYGYTFGSGTRLTVV.

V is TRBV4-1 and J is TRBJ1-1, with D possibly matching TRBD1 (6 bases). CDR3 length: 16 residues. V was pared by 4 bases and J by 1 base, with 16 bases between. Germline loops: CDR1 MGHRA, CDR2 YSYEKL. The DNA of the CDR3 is TGCGCCAGCAGCCGGGGGCCAAGGAATTCGAACACTGAAGCTTTCTTT. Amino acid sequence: CASSRGPRNSNTEAFF.

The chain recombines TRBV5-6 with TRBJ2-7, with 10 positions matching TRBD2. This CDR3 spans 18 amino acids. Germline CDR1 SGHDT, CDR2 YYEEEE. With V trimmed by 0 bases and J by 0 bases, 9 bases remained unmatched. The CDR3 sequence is CASSLVGLAARSSYEQYF. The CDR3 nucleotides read TGTGCCAGCAGCTTGGTTGGACTAGCGGCCCGAAGCTCCTACGAGCAGTACTTC.

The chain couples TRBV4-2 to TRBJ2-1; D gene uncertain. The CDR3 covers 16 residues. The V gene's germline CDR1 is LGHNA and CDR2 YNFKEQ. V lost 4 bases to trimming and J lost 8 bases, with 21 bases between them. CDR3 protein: CASSPTEVPPADEQFF. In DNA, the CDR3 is TGTGCCAGCAGCCCCACAGAGGTCCCTCCGGCGGATGAGCAGTTCTTC.

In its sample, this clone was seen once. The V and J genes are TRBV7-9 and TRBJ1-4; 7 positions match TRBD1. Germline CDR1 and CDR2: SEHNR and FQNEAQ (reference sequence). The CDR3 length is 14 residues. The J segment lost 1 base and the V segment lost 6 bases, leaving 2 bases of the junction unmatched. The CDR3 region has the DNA TGTGCCAGCAGTGACAGGGAAACTAATGAAAAACTGTTTTTT. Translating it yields CASSDRETNEKLFF.

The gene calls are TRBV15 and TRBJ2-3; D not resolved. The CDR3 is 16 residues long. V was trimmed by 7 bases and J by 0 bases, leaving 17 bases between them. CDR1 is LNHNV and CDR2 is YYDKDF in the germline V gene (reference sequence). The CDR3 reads CATTKSYTTSTDTQYF. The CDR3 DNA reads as TGTGCCACCACCAAATCTTACACAACTAGCACAGATACGCAGTATTTT. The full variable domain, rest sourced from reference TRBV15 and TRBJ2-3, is DAMVIQNPRYQVTQFGKPVTLSCSQTLNHNVMYWYQQKSSQAPKLLFHYYDKDFNNEADTPDNFQSRRPNTSFCFLDIRSPGLGDTAMYLCATTKSYTTSTDTQYFGPGTRLTVL.

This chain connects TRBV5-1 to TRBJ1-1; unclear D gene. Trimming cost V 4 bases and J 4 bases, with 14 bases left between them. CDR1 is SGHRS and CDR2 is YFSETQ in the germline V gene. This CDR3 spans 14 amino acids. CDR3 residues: CASSREMYGTEAFF. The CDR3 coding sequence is TGCGCCAGCAGCCGGGAAATGTATGGCACTGAAGCTTTCTTT.

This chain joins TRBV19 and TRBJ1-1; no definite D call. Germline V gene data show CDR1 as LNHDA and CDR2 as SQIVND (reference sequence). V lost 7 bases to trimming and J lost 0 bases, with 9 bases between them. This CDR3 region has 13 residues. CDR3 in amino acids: CASTTTLNTEAFF. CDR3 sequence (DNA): TGTGCCAGTACGACGACCCTGAACACTGAAGCTTTCTTT.

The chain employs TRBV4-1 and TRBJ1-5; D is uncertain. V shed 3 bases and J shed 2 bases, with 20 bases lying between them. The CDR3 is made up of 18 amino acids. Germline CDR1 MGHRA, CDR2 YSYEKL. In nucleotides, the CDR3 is TGCGCCAGCAGCCACACCTCGACGGATTATTTGGGCAATCAGCCCCAGCATTTT. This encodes CASSHTSTDYLGNQPQHF.

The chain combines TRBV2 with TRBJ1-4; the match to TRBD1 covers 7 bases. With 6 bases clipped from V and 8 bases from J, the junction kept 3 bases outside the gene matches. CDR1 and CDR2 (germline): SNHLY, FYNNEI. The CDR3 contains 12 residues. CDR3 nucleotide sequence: TGTGCCAGCAGGGCGGGACAGGAAAAACTGTTTTTT. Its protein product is CASRAGQEKLFF.

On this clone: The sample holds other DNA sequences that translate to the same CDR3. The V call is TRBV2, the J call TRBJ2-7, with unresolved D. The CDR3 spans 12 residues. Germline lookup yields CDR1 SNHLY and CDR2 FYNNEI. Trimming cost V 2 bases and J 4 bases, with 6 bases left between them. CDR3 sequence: CASSEPTYEQYF. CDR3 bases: TGTGCCAGCAGTGAACCTACATACGAGCAGTACTTC.

CDR3 sequence (DNA): TGTGCCAGTAGGCAAAGACAGGGGAATCAGCCCCAGCATTTT. Protein: CASRQRQGNQPQHF. This chain joins TRBV19 and TRBJ1-5; TRBD1 agrees at 8 bases. The CDR3 is 14 residues long. The ends lost 6 bases at V and 4 bases at J; junction bases unmatched: 5. Germline V gene lookup returns CDR1 LNHDA and CDR2 SQIVND (reference sequence).

This CDR3 reads CASSYTRDGQYGYTF. CDR3 nucleotide sequence: TGTGCCAGCAGTTACACTCGGGACGGACAGTATGGCTACACCTTC. The gene calls are TRBV6-6 and TRBJ1-2; D is perhaps TRBD1 (6 bases). This CDR3 spans 15 amino acids. From germline, CDR1 is MNHNY and CDR2 SVGAGI (reference sequence). V shed 2 bases and J shed 5 bases, with 15 bases lying between them.

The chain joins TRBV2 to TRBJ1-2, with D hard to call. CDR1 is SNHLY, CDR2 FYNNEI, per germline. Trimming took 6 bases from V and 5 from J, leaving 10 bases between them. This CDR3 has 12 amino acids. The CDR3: CASRDSFYGYTF. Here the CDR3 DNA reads TGTGCCAGCAGGGACTCCTTTTATGGCTACACCTTC.

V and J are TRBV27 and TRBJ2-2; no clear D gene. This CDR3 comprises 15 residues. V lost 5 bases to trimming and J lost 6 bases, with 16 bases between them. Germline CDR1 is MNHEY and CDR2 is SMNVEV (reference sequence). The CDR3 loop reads CASSPPWVAPGELFF. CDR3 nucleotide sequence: TGTGCCAGCAGTCCGCCTTGGGTCGCCCCCGGGGAGCTGTTTTTT.

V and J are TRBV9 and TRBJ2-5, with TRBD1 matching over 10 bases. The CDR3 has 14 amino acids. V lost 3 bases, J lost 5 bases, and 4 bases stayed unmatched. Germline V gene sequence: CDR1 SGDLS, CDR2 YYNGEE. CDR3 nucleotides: TGTGCCAGCAGCGCAGGACAGGGGGGGGAGACCCAGTACTTC. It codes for CASSAGQGGETQYF.

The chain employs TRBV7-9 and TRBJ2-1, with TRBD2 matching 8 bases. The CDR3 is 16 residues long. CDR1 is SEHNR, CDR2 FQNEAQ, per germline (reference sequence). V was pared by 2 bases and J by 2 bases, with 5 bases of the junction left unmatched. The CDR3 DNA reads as TGTGCCAGCAGCTTATGGGCGGGAGGTCCCTACAATGAGCAGTTCTTC. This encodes CASSLWAGGPYNEQFF.